Below, 30 T cell receptor beta chains from the same sample are listed, as sequenced in a study of cytomegalovirus exposure and HLA in healthy donors (dated by TCRdb to the late 2010s). Library preparation employed the immunoSEQ multiplex PCR assay. The multiplex PCR relied on a mix of 60 forward primers for TCR Vbeta segments and 13 reverse primers for TCR Jbeta segments. Drawn from immuneACCESS, this table holds only the in-frame rearrangements with V and J called that TCRdb kept. Clones are partly lost; checked studies trace under half to an unresolved V gene and leave the rest unexplained. This sample lists 150,000 to 180,000 clones; 80% were detected once. The ten largest clones add up to roughly 13% of the sample. The source material was PBMCs. These receptors were obtained from a man aged 25 to 40 in good health and CMV-seropositive.

The chain uses TRBV29-1 and TRBJ2-3; the match to TRBD2 covers 7 bases. V was pared by 7 bases and J by 6 bases, with 10 bases of the junction left unmatched. Germline V gene sequence: CDR1 SQVTM, CDR2 ANQGSEA. The CDR3 loop spans 13 amino acids. The DNA of the CDR3 is TGCAGCGCGAAACCGGGAGGCGTGGATACGCAGTATTTT. It yields the protein CSAKPGGVDTQYF.

The rearrangement links TRBV4-2 to TRBJ2-7, with D maybe TRBD2 (6 bases). Germline V lookup: CDR1 LGHNA, CDR2 YNFKEQ. V gave up 0 bases and J gave up 2 bases, with 11 bases separating them. This CDR3 has 15 residues. CDR3 amino acids: CASSQDASAPYEQYF. As DNA, the CDR3 is TGTGCCAGCAGCCAAGACGCTAGCGCGCCCTACGAGCAGTACTTC.

The J gene is TRBJ2-1, the V gene TRBV10-3, with 13 positions matching TRBD2. V lost 4 bases, J lost 4 bases, and 16 bases stayed unmatched. Germline V gene data show CDR1 as ENHRY and CDR2 as SYGVKD. This CDR3 region has 20 residues. The CDR3 region has the DNA TGTGCCATCAGTGCGTCTTTCCGACTCGGGACTAGCGGGGATTACAATGAGCAGTTCTTC. It encodes CAISASFRLGTSGDYNEQFF.

This clone was seen a single time. The CDR3 loop is CASSEIDSPLSTF. The DNA of the CDR3 is TGTGCCAGCAGTGAAATAGACAGCCCTCTCTCCACCTTC. This chain uses TRBV25-1 with TRBJ1-2; weak D call: TRBD1 (5 bases). Per germline, CDR1 MGHDK and CDR2 SYGVNS. The CDR3 is 13 amino acids. Trimming shortened V by 2 bases and J by 13 bases, and 17 bases separated the two germline ends.

This clone was seen a handful of times. The chain combines TRBV4-2 with TRBJ2-2; 7 nucleotides align to TRBD2. Germline V gene sequence: CDR1 LGHNA, CDR2 YNFKEQ. The CDR3 is made up of 15 amino acids. V shed 4 bases and J 3 bases; nucleotides not matched to a gene: 5. CDR3 amino acids: CASSPTSDDTGELFF. CDR3 nucleotides: TGTGCCAGCAGCCCTACTAGCGATGACACCGGGGAGCTGTTTTTT.

J is TRBJ1-2 and V is TRBV10-3; D is ambiguous. Germline V CDR1 and CDR2: ENHRY, SYGVKD. Trimming left V 0 bases short and J 8 bases short, with 10 bases between. The CDR3 spans 13 residues. In DNA form, the CDR3 reads TGTGCCATCAGTGAGTCGAGGGAGGGCGGCTACACCTTC. Its protein is CAISESREGGYTF.

The chain couples TRBV7-9 to TRBJ2-7, with TRBD1 matching over 7 bases. The V segment lost 5 bases and the J segment 2 bases; nucleotides outside the gene matches: 3. Germline V gene data show CDR1 as SEHNR and CDR2 as FQNEAQ (reference sequence). This CDR3 spans 13 amino acids. The CDR3 reads CASSATGAYEQYF. CDR3 in DNA: TGTGCCAGCAGCGCAACAGGGGCCTACGAGCAGTACTTC.

V and J are TRBV27 and TRBJ2-2; 7 bases are a match to TRBD1. This CDR3 region has 15 residues. Looked up from germline, CDR1 is MNHEY and CDR2 is SMNVEV (reference sequence). J was trimmed by 1 base and V by 6 bases; bases with no gene match: 5. CDR3 sequence: CASRSGTENTGELFF. DNA of the CDR3: TGTGCCAGCAGGTCCGGGACAGAGAACACCGGGGAGCTGTTTTTT.

This clone has more than one count but fewer than ten. The V and J genes are TRBV19 and TRBJ1-5; 9 bases are shared with TRBD1. Germline CDR1 reads LNHDA; CDR2 reads SQIVND (reference sequence). The CDR3 sequence is 16 residues long. The J segment lost 7 bases and the V segment lost 4 bases, leaving 11 bases of the junction unmatched. CDR3 residues: CASSTSGQGLLQPQHF. The CDR3 nucleotides read TGTGCCAGTAGTACCTCGGGACAGGGTCTATTGCAGCCCCAGCATTTT.

The chain is built from TRBV4-1 and TRBJ2-6; D is possibly TRBD1 (5 bases). The CDR3 is 18 amino acids. Germline V CDR1 and CDR2: MGHRA, YSYEKL. V lost 0 bases to trimming and J lost 0 bases, with 12 bases between them. The CDR3 nucleotides are TGCGCCAGCAGCCAAGATGACAGATACGTCTCTGGGGCCAACGTCCTGACTTTC. It codes for CASSQDDRYVSGANVLTF.

The rearrangement joins TRBV19 to TRBJ2-1; 9 bases fit TRBD1. Trimming removed 5 bases from V and 9 bases from J; junction bases left unmatched: 11. This CDR3 is built from 15 residues. Germline-derived CDR1 and CDR2 are LNHDA and SQIVND (reference sequence). The DNA of the CDR3 is TGTGCCAGTAGTCAGAACAGGGGGCCCGACGGTGAGCAGTTCTTC. The encoded protein is CASSQNRGPDGEQFF.

The rearrangement links TRBV4-1 to TRBJ2-7; the match to TRBD2 covers 11 bases. Germline V gene sequence: CDR1 MGHRA, CDR2 YSYEKL. The CDR3 is made up of 18 amino acids. The ends lost 1 base at V and 1 base at J; junction bases unmatched: 9. CDR3 residues: CASSQGRLAGLGSYEQYF. For the CDR3, the DNA is TGCGCCAGCAGCCAAGGGAGACTAGCGGGATTAGGGTCCTACGAGCAGTACTTC.

The chain couples TRBV10-1 to TRBJ1-1; the match to TRBD1 covers 8 bases. The germline gives CDR1 WNHNN, CDR2 SYGVQD (reference sequence). The V and J ends lost 7 bases and 4 bases, in that order; junction bases with no gene match: 5. The CDR3 contains 13 residues. This CDR3 is CASKSTGGTEAFF. CDR3 DNA: TGCGCCAGCAAGAGTACAGGGGGCACTGAAGCTTTCTTT.

V gene TRBV5-1 combines with J gene TRBJ1-1; D unclear. V was pared by 3 bases and J by 0 bases, with 15 bases between. CDR3 length: 16 residues. CDR1 and CDR2 (germline): SGHRS, YFSETQ. The DNA for the CDR3 is TGCGCCAGCAGCTCACATCAAGCCGACTTGAACACTGAAGCTTTCTTT. Translating it yields CASSSHQADLNTEAFF.

The rearrangement links TRBV7-9 to TRBJ2-3, with D possibly being TRBD1 (6 bases). Per germline, CDR1 SEHNR and CDR2 FQNEAQ (reference sequence). V was pared by 3 bases and J by 9 bases, with 10 bases between. This CDR3 region has 12 residues. In nucleotides, the CDR3 is TGTGCCAGCAGCTTGGGGGCAGCCACGCAGTATTTT. It is translated as CASSLGAATQYF.

The rearrangement uses TRBV5-1 and TRBJ2-1, with D possibly matching TRBD2 (6 bases). Germline assignment: CDR1 SGHRS and CDR2 YFSETQ. V was clipped by 6 bases and J by 9 bases, with 16 bases between them. This CDR3 is built from 13 residues. The CDR3: CASKISGSGEQFF. The DNA of the CDR3 is TGCGCCAGCAAAATTAGCGGAAGCGGTGAGCAGTTCTTC.

This clone has only one observation. The sample holds other DNA sequences that translate to the same CDR3. J is TRBJ2-1 and V is TRBV4-2, with D maybe TRBD1 (5 bases). From germline, CDR1 is LGHNA and CDR2 YNFKEQ. V was pared by 0 bases and J by 2 bases, with 11 bases between. The CDR3 has 16 amino acids. CDR3: CASSQDTGGTYNEQFF. The CDR3 coding sequence is TGTGCCAGCAGCCAAGATACAGGTGGAACCTACAATGAGCAGTTCTTC.

This chain's CDR3 is CASSGNRDYLLAAYQKETQYF. The CDR3 DNA sequence: TGTGCCAGCAGTGGGAACCGGGACTATCTACTGGCGGCATACCAAAAAGAGACCCAGTACTTC. The chain combines TRBV2 with TRBJ2-5, with 7 bases identical to TRBD2. Germline CDR1 and CDR2: SNHLY and FYNNEI. This CDR3 region has 21 residues. The trim removed 4 bases at V and 3 bases at J, leaving 26 bases unmatched. The whole variable domain, filled in from reference TRBV2 and TRBJ2-5, reads EPEVTQTPSHQVTQMGQEVILRCVPISNHLYFYWYRQILGQKVEFLVSFYNNEISEKSEIFDDQFSVERPDGSNFTLKIRSTKLEDSAMYFCASSGNRDYLLAAYQKETQYFGPGTRLLVL.

This chain joins TRBV9 and TRBJ1-6; 7 nucleotides match TRBD1. Germline CDR1 and CDR2: SGDLS and YYNGEE. The CDR3 extends over 14 amino acids. Germline trimming cut 3 bases from V and 4 bases from J; bases unmatched to any gene: 1. This CDR3 is CASSATGYNSPLHF. The DNA for the CDR3 is TGTGCCAGCAGCGCGACAGGGTATAATTCACCCCTCCACTTT.

V and J are TRBV25-1 and TRBJ1-1; TRBD1 might be the D (5 bases). The CDR3 runs to 13 residues. V was clipped by 5 bases and J by 6 bases, with 13 bases between them. Germline assignment: CDR1 MGHDK and CDR2 SYGVNS. CDR3 in amino acids: CASSLRVEPEAFF. The CDR3 DNA reads TGTGCCAGCAGTCTCAGGGTGGAGCCTGAAGCTTTCTTT. The whole variable domain, remainder taken from reference TRBV25-1 and TRBJ1-1, is EADIYQTPRYLVIGTGKKITLECSQTMGHDKMYWYQQDPGMELHLIHYSYGVNSTEKGDLSSESTVSRIRTEHFPLTLESARPSHTSQYLCASSLRVEPEAFFGQGTRLTVV.

This clone has only a few counts. The rearrangement links TRBV5-6 to TRBJ1-1, with D unclear. V lost 4 bases to trimming and J lost 0 bases, with 7 bases between them. Germline values: CDR1 SGHDT, CDR2 YYEEEE. The CDR3 is 13 residues long. The CDR3 bases are TGTGCCAGCAGCCCTAAGTTGAACACTGAAGCTTTCTTT. As protein: CASSPKLNTEAFF.

V usage is TRBV5-6 and J usage is TRBJ2-1, with a possible D match to TRBD2 (6 bases). Trimming took off 4 bases at V and 12 bases at J, with 17 bases between the two ends. This CDR3 comprises 13 residues. Germline lookup yields CDR1 SGHDT and CDR2 YYEEEE. CDR3 in DNA: TGTGCCAGCAGCCGACCTACTAGCAACCTGCAGTTCTTC. Its translation is CASSRPTSNLQFF.

CDR3 residues: CATSRGQGSQPQHF. CDR3 bases: TGTGCCACCAGCAGAGGACAGGGGAGTCAGCCCCAGCATTTT. The gene calls are TRBV15 and TRBJ1-5; 8 nucleotides match TRBD1. The CDR3 covers 14 residues. Trimming removed 1 base from V and 6 bases from J; junction bases left unmatched: 2. From germline, CDR1 is LNHNV and CDR2 YYDKDF (reference sequence).

The gene calls are TRBV7-2 and TRBJ2-3; 7 positions match TRBD1. The CDR3 contains 14 residues. The germline V gene has CDR1 SGHTA and CDR2 FQGNSA. V dropped 5 bases and J dropped 4; count of bases not matched to a gene: 6. This chain's CDR3 is CASSQDRFPDTQYF. The DNA for the CDR3 is TGTGCCAGCAGCCAGGACAGGTTTCCAGATACGCAGTATTTT.

This sequence joins TRBV5-4 and TRBJ2-2, with TRBD2 matching over 11 bases. The junction had 6 bases not matched to a gene; V was cut back by 4 bases and J by 4 bases. CDR3 size: 16 residues. Germline CDR1 SGHNT, CDR2 YYREEE (reference sequence). In DNA, the CDR3 is TGTGCCAGCAGCACAACTAGCGGGAGAGGCACCGGGGAGCTGTTTTTT. Its protein product is CASSTTSGRGTGELFF.

The gene calls are TRBV5-1 and TRBJ2-5; 10 nucleotides agree with TRBD1. Per the germline V gene, CDR1 is SGHRS and CDR2 is YFSETQ. This CDR3 is 16 amino acids long. The J segment lost 4 bases and the V segment lost 0 bases, leaving 6 bases of the junction unmatched. CDR3 DNA sequence: TGCGCCAGCAGCTTGGGAGACAGGGGGCGAGGAGAGACCCAGTACTTC. It translates to CASSLGDRGRGETQYF.

The rearrangement joins TRBV11-2 to TRBJ2-1; 7 bases are shared with TRBD2. The germline gives CDR1 SGHAT, CDR2 FQNNGV. The CDR3 has 15 residues. The V segment lost 1 base and the J segment 4 bases; nucleotides outside the gene matches: 4. The CDR3 reads CASSLAGGSYNEQFF. In DNA form, the CDR3 reads TGTGCCAGCAGCTTAGCGGGCGGGAGTTACAATGAGCAGTTCTTC.

The chain employs TRBV6-6 and TRBJ2-5, with TRBD1 matching over 9 bases. The CDR3 is 14 amino acids. Trimming took 5 bases from V and 2 from J; bases not matched to a gene: 3. Germline V gives CDR1 MNHNY, CDR2 SVGAGI (reference sequence). The CDR3 DNA is TGTGCCAGCAGTAAGGGACAGGGACAAGAGACCCAGTACTTC. Translated: CASSKGQGQETQYF.

The chain employs TRBV4-2 and TRBJ1-2; 8 bases match TRBD1. With 4 bases clipped from V and 4 bases from J, the junction kept 8 bases outside the gene matches. Germline-derived CDR1 and CDR2 are LGHNA and YNFKEQ. The CDR3 extends over 15 amino acids. The CDR3 reads CASSPAGQGPYGYTF. Written as DNA, the CDR3 is TGTGCCAGCAGCCCCGCCGGACAGGGACCCTATGGCTACACCTTC.

The genes are TRBV9 and TRBJ2-5, with TRBD1 as a possible D gene (6 bases). The J call may be incorrect, as the DNA end agrees better with TRBJ2-7. There are 14 residues in the CDR3. Germline assignment: CDR1 SGDLS and CDR2 YYNGEE. This CDR3 is CASSVAQGSYEQYF. The CDR3, as DNA: TGTGCCAGCAGCGTAGCGCAGGGGAGCTACGAGCAGTACTTC.